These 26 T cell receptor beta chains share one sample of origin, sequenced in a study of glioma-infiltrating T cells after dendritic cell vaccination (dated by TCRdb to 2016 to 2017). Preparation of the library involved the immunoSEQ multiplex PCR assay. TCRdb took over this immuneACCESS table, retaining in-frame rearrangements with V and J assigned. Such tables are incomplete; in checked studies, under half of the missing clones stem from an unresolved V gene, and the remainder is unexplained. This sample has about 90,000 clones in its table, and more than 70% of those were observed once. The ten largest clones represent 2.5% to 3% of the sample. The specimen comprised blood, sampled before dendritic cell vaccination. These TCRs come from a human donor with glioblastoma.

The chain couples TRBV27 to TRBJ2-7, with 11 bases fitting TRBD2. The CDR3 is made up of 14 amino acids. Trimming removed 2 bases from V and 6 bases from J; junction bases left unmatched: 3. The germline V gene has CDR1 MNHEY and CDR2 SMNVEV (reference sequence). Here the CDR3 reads CASSLTSGGSEQYF. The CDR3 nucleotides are TGTGCCAGCAGTTTAACTAGCGGGGGTAGCGAGCAGTACTTC.

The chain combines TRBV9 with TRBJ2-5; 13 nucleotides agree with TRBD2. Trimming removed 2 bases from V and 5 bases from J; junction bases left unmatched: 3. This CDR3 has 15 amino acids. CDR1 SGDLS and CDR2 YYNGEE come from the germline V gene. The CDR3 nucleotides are TGTGCCAGCAGCGTCGAGACTAGCGGGGGGGAGACCCAGTACTTC. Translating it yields CASSVETSGGETQYF.

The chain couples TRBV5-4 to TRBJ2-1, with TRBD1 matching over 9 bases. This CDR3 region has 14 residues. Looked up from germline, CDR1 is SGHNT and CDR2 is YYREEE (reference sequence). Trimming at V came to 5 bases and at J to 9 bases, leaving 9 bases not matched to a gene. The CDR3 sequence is CASSFITGGGEQFF. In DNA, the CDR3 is TGTGCCAGCAGTTTTATTACAGGGGGCGGTGAGCAGTTCTTC.

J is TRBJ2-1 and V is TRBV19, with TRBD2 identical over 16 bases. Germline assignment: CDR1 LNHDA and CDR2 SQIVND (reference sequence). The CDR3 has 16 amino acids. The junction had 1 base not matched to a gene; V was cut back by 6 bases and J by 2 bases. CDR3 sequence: CASSGTSGRAYNEQFF. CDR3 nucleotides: TGTGCCAGTAGCGGGACTAGCGGGAGGGCCTACAATGAGCAGTTCTTC.

CDR3: CASSQDYTGVINSPLHF. DNA of the CDR3: TGCGCCAGCAGCCAAGATTACACAGGGGTAATTAATTCACCCCTCCACTTT. V and J are TRBV4-1 and TRBJ1-6; 7 nucleotides match TRBD1. V shed 0 bases and J 6 bases; nucleotides not matched to a gene: 8. Per germline, CDR1 MGHRA and CDR2 YSYEKL. This CDR3 region has 17 residues.

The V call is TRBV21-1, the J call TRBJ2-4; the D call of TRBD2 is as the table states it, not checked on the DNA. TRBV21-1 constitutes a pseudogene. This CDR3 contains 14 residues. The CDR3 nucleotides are TGTGCCAGCAGGCCGAAAGGGAGGTACAACATTCAGTACTTC. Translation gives CASRPKGRYNIQYF.

CDR3 sequence reads: CASSQEARGSSYNSPLHF. The CDR3 DNA reads TGTGCCAGCAGCCAAGAGGCTAGGGGTAGCTCCTATAATTCACCCCTCCACTTT. The J gene is TRBJ1-6, the V gene TRBV4-2; weak D call: TRBD1 (5 bases). Trimming took off 0 bases at V and 0 bases at J, with 12 bases between the two ends. CDR1 is LGHNA and CDR2 is YNFKEQ in the germline V gene. The CDR3 consists of 18 residues.

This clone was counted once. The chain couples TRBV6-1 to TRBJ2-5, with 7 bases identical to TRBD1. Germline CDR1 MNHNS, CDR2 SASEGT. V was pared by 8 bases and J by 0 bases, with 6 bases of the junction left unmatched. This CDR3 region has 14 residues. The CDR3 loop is CASCKGGYQETQYF. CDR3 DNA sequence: TGTGCCAGCTGCAAAGGGGGCTACCAAGAGACCCAGTACTTC.

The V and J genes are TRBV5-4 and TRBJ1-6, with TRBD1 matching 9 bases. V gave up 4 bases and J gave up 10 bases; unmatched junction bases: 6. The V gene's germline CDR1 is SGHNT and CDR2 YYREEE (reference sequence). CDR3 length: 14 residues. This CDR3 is CASSTGTGPSPLHF. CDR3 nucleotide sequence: TGTGCCAGCAGCACCGGGACAGGGCCCTCACCCCTCCACTTT.

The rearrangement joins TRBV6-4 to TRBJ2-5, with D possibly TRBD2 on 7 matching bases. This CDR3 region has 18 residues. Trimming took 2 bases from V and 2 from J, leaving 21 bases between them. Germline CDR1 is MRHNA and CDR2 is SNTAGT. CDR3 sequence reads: CASSDPEGGCMIQETQYF. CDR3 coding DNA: TGTGCCAGCAGTGACCCAGAGGGGGGGTGTATGATTCAAGAGACCCAGTACTTC.

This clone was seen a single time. CDR3 bases: TGTGCCAGCAGCTTAGGGGGGCTGGGCGGCTACACCTTC. The encoded protein is CASSLGGLGGYTF. This sequence joins TRBV7-9 and TRBJ1-2, with a weak D call TRBD1 (6 bases). This CDR3 has 13 amino acids. Per the germline V gene, CDR1 is SEHNR and CDR2 is FQNEAQ (reference sequence). The V end lost 1 base, the J end lost 8 bases, and 11 bases lay between the germline ends.

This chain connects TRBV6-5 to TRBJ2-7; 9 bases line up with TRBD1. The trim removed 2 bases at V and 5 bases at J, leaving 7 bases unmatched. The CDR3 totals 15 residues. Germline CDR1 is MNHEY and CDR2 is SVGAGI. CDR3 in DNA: TGTGCCAGCAGTTACCTGATGGGACAGGGTCACGAGCAGTACTTC. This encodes CASSYLMGQGHEQYF.

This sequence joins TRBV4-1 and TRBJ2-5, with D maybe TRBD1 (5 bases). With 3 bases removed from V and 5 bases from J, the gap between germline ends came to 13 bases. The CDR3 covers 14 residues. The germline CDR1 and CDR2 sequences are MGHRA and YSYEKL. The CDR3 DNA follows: TGCGCCAGCAGCCACACCCAGGGTGGGGAGACCCAGTACTTC. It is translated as CASSHTQGGETQYF.

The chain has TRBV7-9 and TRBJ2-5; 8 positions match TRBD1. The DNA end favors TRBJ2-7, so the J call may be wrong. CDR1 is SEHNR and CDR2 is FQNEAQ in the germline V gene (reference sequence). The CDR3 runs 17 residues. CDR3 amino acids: CASSQDRVWVSSYEQYF. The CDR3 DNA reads TGTGCCAGCAGCCAGGACAGGGTCTGGGTTAGCTCCTACGAGCAGTACTTC.

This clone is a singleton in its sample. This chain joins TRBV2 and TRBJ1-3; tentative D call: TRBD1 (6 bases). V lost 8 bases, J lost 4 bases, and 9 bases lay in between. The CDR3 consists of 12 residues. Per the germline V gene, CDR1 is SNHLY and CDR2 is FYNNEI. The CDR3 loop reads CASGDRGNTIYF. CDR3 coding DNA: TGTGCCAGCGGCGACAGGGGAAACACCATATATTTT.

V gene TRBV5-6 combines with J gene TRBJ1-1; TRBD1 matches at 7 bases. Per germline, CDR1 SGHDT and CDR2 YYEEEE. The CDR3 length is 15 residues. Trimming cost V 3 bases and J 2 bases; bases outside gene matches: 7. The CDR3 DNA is TGTGCCAGCAGCTCCTGGGGACAGAGAAACACTGAAGCTTTCTTT. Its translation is CASSSWGQRNTEAFF.

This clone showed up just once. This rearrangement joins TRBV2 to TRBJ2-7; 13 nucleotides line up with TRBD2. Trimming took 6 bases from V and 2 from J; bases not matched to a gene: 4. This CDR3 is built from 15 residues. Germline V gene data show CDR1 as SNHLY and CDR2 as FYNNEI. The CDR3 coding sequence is TGTGCCAGCAGGCGACTAGCGGGGGGCCCCTACGAGCAGTACTTC. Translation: CASRRLAGGPYEQYF.

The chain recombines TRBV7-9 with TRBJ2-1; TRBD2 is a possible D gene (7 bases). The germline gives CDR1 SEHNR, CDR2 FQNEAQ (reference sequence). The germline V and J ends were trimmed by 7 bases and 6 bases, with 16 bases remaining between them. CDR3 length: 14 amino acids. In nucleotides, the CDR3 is TGTGCCAGCATCGACCCCCGGGGGGCCAATGAGCAGTTCTTC. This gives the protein CASIDPRGANEQFF.

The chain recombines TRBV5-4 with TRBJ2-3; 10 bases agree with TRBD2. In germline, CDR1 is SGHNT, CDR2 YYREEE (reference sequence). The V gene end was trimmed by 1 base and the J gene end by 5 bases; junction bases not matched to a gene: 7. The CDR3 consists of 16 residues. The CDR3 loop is CASSLQLASGRDTQYF. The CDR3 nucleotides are TGTGCCAGCAGCTTGCAATTGGCTAGCGGGAGAGATACGCAGTATTTT.

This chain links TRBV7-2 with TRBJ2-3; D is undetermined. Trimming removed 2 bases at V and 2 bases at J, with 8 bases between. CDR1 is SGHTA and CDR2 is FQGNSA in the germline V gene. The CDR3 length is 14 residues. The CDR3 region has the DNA TGTGCCAGCAGCTTACACAGCTCCACAGATACGCAGTATTTT. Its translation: CASSLHSSTDTQYF.

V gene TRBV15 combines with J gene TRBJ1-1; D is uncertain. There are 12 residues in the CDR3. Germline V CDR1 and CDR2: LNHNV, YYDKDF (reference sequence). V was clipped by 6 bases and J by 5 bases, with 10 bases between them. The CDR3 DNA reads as TGTGCCACCAGTTCCCGGGGAACTGAAGCTTTCTTT. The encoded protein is CATSSRGTEAFF.

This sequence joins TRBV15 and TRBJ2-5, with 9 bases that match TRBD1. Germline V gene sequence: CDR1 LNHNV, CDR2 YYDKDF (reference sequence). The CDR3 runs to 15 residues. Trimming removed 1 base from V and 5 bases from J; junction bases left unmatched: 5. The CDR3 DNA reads TGTGCCACCAGCAGAGCCCGGACAGGGGTGGAGACCCAGTACTTC. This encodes CATSRARTGVETQYF.

The CDR3 sequence is CAWRRPGGNTIYF. CDR3 nucleotide sequence: TGTGCCTGGCGCCGTCCCGGGGGGAACACCATATATTTT. This chain uses TRBV30 with TRBJ1-3; perhaps TRBD1 as D (5 bases). V was pared by 5 bases and J by 7 bases, with 15 bases between. The CDR3 is 13 amino acids. The germline V gene encodes CDR1 GTSNPN and CDR2 SVGIG (reference sequence).

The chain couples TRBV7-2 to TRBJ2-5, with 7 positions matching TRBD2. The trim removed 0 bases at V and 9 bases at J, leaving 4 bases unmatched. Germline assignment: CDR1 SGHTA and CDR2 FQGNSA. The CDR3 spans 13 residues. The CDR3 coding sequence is TGTGCCAGCAGCTTAGCGGTCCGGGGGGCCCAGTACTTC. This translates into CASSLAVRGAQYF.

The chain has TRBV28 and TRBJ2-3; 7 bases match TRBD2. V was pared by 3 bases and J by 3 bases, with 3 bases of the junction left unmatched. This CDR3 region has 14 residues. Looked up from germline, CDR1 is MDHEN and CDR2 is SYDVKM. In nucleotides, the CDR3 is TGTGCCAGCAGTTTTGGCGGGAGAACAGATACGCAGTATTTT. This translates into CASSFGGRTDTQYF.

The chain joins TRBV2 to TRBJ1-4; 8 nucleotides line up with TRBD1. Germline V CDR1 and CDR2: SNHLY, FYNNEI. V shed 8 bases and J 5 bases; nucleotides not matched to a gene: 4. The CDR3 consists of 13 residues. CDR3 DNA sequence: TGTGCCAGCCTCGGACAGGGAAATGAAAAACTGTTTTTT. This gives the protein CASLGQGNEKLFF. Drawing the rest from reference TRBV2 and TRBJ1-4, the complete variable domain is EPEVTQTPSHQVTQMGQEVILRCVPISNHLYFYWYRQILGQKVEFLVSFYNNEISEKSEIFDDQFSVERPDGSNFTLKIRSTKLEDSAMYFCASLGQGNEKLFFGSGTQLSVL.